This TCR beta chain was identified in a study of blood T cell repertoires in COVID-19. As for the study in general: Researchers got acute and convalescent COVID-19 samples from the United States, Italy and Spain.

Repertoires were generated with immunoSEQ multiplex PCR, while TCRdb's copy carries only in-frame clones and drops some. The sample lists roughly 300,000 clones, about nine tenths seen once, with about 4% in the top ten. This study enrolled people aged 18 to 89 from approximately 25 US geographic areas. This clone was observed a single time. The clonotype was recovered from a young man who had recovered from COVID-19. Sequencing was done on a sample of PBMCs or T cells enriched from blood (not recorded which).

The CDR3 loop is CASSYTGSPEAFF. The DNA of the CDR3 is TGTGCCAGCAGCTATACGGGGAGCCCTGAAGCTTTCTTT. V usage is TRBV7-2 and J usage is TRBJ1-1, with D unresolved. This CDR3 has 13 residues. V lost 4 bases and J lost 6, with 12 bases in between. In germline, CDR1 is SGHTA, CDR2 FQGNSA.